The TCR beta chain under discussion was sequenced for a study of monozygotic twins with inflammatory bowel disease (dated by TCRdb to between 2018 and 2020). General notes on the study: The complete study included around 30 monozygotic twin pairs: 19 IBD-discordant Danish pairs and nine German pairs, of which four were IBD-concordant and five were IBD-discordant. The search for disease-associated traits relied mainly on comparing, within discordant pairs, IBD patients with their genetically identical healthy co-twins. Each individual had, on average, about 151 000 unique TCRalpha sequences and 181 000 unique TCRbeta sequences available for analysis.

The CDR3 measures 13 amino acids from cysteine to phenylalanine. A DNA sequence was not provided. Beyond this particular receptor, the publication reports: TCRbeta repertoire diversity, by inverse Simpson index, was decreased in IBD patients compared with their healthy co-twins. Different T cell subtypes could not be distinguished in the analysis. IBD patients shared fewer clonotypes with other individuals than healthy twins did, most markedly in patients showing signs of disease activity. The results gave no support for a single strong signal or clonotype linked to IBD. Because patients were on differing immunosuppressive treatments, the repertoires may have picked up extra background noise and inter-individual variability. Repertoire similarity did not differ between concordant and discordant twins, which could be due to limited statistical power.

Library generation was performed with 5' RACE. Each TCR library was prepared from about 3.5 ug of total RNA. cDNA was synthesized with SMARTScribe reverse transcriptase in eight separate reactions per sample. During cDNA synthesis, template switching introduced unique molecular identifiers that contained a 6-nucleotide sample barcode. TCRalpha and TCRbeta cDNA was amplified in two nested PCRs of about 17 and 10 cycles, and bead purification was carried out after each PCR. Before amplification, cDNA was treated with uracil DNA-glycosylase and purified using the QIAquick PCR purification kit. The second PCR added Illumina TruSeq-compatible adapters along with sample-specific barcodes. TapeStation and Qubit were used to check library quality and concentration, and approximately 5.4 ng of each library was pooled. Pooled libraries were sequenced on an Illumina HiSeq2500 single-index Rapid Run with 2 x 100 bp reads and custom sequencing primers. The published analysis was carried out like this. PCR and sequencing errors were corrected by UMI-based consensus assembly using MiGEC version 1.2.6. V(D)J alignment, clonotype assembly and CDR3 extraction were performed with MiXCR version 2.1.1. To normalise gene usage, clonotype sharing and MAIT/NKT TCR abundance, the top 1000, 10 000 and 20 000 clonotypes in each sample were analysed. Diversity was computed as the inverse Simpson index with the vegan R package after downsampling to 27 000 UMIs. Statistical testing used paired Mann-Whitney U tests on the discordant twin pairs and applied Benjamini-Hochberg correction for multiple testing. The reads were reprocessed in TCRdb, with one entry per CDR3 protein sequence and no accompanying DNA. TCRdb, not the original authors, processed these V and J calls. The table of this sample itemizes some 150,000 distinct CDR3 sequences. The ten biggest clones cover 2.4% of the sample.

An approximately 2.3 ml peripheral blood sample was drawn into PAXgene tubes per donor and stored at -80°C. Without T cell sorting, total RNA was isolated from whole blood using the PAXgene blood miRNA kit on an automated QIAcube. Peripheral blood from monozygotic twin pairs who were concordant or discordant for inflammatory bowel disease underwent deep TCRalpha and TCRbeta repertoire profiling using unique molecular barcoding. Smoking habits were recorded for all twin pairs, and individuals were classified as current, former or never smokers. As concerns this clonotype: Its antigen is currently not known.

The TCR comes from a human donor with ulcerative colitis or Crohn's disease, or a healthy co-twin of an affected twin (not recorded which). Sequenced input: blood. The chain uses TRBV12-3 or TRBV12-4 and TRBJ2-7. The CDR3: CASSHPHTSEQYF.